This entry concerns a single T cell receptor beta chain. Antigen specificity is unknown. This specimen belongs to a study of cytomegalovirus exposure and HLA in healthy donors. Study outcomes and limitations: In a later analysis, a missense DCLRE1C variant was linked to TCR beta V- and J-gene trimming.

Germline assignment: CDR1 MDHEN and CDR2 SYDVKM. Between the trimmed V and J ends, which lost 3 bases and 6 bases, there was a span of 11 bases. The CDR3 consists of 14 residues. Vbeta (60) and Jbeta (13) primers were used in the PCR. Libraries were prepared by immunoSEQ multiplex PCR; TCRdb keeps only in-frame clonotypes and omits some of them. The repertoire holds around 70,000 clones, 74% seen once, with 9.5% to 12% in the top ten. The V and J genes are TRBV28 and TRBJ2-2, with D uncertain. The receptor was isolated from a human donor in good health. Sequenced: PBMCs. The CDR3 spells CASSLTFTAGELFF. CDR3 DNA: TGTGCCAGCAGTTTGACATTCACGGCCGGGGAGCTGTTTTTT.